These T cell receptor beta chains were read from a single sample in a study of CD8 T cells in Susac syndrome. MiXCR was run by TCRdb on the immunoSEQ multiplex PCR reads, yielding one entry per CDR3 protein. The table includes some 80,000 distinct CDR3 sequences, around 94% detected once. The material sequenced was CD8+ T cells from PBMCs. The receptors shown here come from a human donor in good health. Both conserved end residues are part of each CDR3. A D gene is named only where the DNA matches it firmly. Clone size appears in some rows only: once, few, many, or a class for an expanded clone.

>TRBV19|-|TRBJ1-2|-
TGTGCCAGTAGTCGAAGTGTCCAGCCATTGACTAACTATGGCTACACCTTC
CASSRSVQPLTNYGYTF
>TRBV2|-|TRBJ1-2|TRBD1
TGTGCCAGCAGGGGACAGATTAGATTAGCTAACTATGGCTACACCTTC
CASRGQIRLANYGYTF
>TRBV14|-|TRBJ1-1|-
TGTGCCAGCAGCCAAGAAGGGAGACTTACAGACTCTGAAGCTTTCTTT
CASSQEGRLTDSEAFF
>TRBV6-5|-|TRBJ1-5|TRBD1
TGTGCCAGCAGTTGGGACAGGGTCAGGCAGCCCCAGCATTTT
CASSWDRVRQPQHF
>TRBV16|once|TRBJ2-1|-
TGTGCCAGCAGCCAATCCGGTCCAGATGAGCAGTTCTTC
CASSQSGPDEQFF
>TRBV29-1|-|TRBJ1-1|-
TGCAGCCTCGGTGAAGCTTTCTTT
CSLGEAFF
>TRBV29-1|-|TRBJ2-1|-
TGCAGCGTAGACAGAGACAATGAGCAGTTCTTC
CSVDRDNEQFF
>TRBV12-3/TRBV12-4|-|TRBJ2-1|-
TGTGCCAGCAGGTCTGCGGGCCGAGAATACAATGAGCAGTTCTTC
CASRSAGREYNEQFF
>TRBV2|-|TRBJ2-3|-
TGTGCCAGCAGTTCCCCCGTGGGGGGCAGCACAGATACGCAGTATTTT
CASSSPVGGSTDTQYF
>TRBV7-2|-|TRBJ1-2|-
TGTGCCAGCAGCGCGGGGGTGGGTGGCTACACCTTC
CASSAGVGGYTF